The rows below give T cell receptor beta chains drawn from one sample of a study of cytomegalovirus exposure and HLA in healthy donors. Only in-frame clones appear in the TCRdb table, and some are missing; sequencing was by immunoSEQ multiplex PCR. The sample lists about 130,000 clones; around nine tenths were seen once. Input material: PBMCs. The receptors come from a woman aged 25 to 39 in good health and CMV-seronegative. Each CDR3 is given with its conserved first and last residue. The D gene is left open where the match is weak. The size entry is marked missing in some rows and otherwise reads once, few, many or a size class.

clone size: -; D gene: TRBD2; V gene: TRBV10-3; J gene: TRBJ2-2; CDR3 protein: CAISSVRGETGELFF; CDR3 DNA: TGTGCCATCAGTAGCGTTCGGGGGGAGACCGGGGAGCTGTTTTTT
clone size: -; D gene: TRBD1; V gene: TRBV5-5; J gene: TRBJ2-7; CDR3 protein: CASRQASGTGDLIRYEQYF; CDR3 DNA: TGTGCCAGCAGACAAGCGTCCGGGACAGGTGACCTTATCCGCTACGAGCAGTACTTC
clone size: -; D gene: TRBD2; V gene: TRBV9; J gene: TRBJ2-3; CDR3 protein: CASSVVSGVDTQYF; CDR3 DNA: TGTGCCAGCAGCGTAGTCAGCGGGGTAGATACGCAGTATTTT
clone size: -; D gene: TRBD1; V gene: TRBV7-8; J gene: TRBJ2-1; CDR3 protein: CASSQRQGPGGQFF; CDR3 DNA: TGTGCCAGCAGCCAACGACAGGGTCCCGGCGGGCAGTTCTTC
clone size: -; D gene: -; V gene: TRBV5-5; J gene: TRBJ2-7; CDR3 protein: CASGRGAPYEQYF; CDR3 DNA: TGTGCCAGCGGCAGGGGCGCCCCCTACGAGCAGTACTTC
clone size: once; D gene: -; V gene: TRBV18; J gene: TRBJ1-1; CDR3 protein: CASSQGPNTEAFF; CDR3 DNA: TGTGCCAGCTCACAGGGGCCAAATACAGAAGCTTTCTTT
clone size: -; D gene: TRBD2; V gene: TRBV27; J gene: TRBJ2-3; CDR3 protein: CASSFGTSGTTDTQYF; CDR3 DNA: TGTGCCAGCAGTTTCGGGACTAGCGGGACCACAGATACGCAGTATTTT
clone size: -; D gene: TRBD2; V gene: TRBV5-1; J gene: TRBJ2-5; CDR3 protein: CASSLGPGLAGDHGETQYF; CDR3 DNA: TGCGCCAGCAGCCTGGGACCCGGACTAGCGGGAGATCACGGAGAGACCCAGTACTTC
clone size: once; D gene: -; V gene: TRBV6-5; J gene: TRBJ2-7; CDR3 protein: CASSYSSTLSYEQYF; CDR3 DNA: TGTGCCAGCAGTTACTCGTCGACACTTTCCTACGAGCAGTACTTC
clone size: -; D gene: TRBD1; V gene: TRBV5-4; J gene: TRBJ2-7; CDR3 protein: CASSFGTGLYEQYF; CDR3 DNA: TGTGCCAGCAGCTTCGGGACAGGGCTATACGAGCAGTACTTC
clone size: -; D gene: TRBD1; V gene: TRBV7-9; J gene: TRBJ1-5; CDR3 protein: CASSLGQGGGNQPQHF; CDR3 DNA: TGTGCCAGCAGCTTAGGACAGGGCGGAGGCAATCAGCCCCAGCATTTT
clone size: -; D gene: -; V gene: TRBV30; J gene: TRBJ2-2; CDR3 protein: CAWTIGHYTGELFF; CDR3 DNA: TGTGCCTGGACCATAGGACATTACACCGGGGAGCTGTTTTTT
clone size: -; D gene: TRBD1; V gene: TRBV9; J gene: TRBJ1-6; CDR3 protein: CASSFGQGRSPLHF; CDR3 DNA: TGTGCCAGCAGCTTTGGACAGGGACGCTCACCCCTCCACTTT
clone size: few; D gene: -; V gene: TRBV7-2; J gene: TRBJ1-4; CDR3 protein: CASSLVVHRGEKLFF; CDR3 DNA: TGTGCCAGCAGCTTAGTGGTCCACCGGGGGGAAAAACTGTTTTTT
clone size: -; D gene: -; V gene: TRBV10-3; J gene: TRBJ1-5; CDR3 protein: CAISKDRLGQPQHF; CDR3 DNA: TGTGCCATCAGTAAAGACAGGTTGGGTCAGCCCCAGCATTTT
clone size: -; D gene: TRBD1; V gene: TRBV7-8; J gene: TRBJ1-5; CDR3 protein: CASSSQGAGGNQPQHF; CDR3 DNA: TGTGCCAGCAGCTCTCAGGGGGCTGGAGGCAATCAGCCCCAGCATTTT
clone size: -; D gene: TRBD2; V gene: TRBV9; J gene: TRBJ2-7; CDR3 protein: CASSVTGGVEQYF; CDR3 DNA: TGTGCCAGCAGCGTAACGGGAGGGGTCGAGCAGTACTTC
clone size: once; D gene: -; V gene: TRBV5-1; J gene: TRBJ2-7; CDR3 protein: CASRRAGSPYEQYF; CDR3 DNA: TGCGCCAGCAGGAGGGCGGGTTCCCCCTACGAGCAGTACTTC
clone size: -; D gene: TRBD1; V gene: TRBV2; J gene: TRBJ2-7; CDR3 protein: CASSPGTGSYEQYF; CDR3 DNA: TGTGCCAGCAGTCCCGGGACAGGGAGCTACGAGCAGTACTTC
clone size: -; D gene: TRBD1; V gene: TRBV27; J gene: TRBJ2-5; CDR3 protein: CASSSGRDREGTQYF; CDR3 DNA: TGTGCCAGCAGTTCAGGTCGGGACAGGGAGGGGACCCAGTACTTC
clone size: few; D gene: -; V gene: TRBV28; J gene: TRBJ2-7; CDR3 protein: CASITGFANEQYF; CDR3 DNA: TGTGCCAGTATTACAGGGTTTGCCAACGAGCAGTACTTC
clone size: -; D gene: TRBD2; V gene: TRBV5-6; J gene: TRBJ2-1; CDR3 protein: CASSSGLAGGYIYNEQFF; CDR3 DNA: TGTGCCAGCAGCTCGGGACTAGCGGGAGGCTATATCTACAATGAGCAGTTCTTC
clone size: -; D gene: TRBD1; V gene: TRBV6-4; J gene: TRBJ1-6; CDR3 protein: CASRGQGNSPLHF; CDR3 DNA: TGTGCCAGCAGAGGACAGGGTAATTCACCCCTCCACTTT
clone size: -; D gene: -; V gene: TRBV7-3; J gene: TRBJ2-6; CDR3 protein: CASSSAGANVLTF; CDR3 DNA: TGTGCCAGCAGCTCCGCGGGGGCCAACGTCCTGACTTTC
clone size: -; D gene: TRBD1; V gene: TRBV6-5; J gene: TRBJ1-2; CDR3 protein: CAAKEGAGYTF; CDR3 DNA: TGTGCCGCTAAGGAGGGGGCTGGCTACACCTTC
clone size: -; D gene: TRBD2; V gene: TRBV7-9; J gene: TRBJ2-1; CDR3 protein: CASSSSGGAYNEQFF; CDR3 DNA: TGTGCCAGCAGCTCGAGCGGGGGGGCCTACAATGAGCAGTTCTTC
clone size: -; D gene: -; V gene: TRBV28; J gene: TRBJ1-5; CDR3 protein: CASSLDKQGYSNQPQHF; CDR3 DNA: TGTGCCAGCAGTCTCGATAAACAGGGTTATAGCAATCAGCCCCAGCATTTT
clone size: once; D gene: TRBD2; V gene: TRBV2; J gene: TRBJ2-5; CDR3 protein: CASTQREGQETQYF; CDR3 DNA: TGTGCCAGCACTCAGCGGGAGGGCCAAGAGACCCAGTACTTC
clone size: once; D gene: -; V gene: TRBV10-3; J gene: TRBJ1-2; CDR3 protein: CAISEATGPVGYTF; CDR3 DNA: TGTGCCATCAGTGAGGCTACCGGTCCCGTAGGCTACACCTTC
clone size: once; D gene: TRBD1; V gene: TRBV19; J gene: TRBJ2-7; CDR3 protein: CATRDSYEQYF; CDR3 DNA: TGTGCCACCCGGGACAGCTACGAGCAGTACTTC
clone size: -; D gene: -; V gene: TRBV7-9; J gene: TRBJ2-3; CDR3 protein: CASSFSSTDTQYF; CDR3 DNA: TGTGCCAGCAGCTTTAGTAGCACAGATACGCAGTATTTT
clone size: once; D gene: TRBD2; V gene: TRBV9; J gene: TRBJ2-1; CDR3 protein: CASSVVSGSYHRGEQFF; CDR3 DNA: TGTGCCAGCAGCGTAGTCAGCGGGAGCTACCATCGGGGTGAGCAGTTCTTC
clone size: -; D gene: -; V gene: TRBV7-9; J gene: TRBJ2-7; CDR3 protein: CASSLITGSSYEQYF; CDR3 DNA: TGTGCCAGCAGCTTAATTACAGGTTCTTCCTACGAGCAGTACTTC
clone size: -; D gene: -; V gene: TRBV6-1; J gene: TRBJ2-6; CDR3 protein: CASSEHISGANVLTF; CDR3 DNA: TGTGCCAGCAGTGAACACATCTCTGGGGCCAACGTCCTGACTTTC
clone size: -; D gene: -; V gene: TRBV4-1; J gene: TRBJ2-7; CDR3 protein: CASSPTGSSSYEQYF; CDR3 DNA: TGCGCCAGCAGCCCCACAGGGAGTTCGTCCTACGAGCAGTACTTC
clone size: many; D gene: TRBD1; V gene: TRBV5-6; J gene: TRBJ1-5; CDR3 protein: CASSEGQGVNQPQHF; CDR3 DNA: TGTGCCAGCAGCGAGGGGCAGGGGGTCAATCAGCCCCAGCATTTT
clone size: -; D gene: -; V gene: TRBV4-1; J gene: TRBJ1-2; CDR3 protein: CASSQVFIASNYGYTF; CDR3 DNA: TGCGCCAGCAGCCAAGTGTTCATAGCCTCTAACTATGGCTACACCTTC
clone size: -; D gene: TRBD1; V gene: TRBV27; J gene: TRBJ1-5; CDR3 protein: CASSVTGTGNNQPQHF; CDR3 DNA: TGTGCCAGCAGTGTGACCGGGACAGGGAACAATCAGCCCCAGCATTTT
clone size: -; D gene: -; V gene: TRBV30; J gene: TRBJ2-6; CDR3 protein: CAWRGQGFLYLTNSGANVLTF; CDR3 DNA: TGTGCCTGGAGAGGGCAGGGTTTTTTGTACTTAACTAACTCTGGGGCCAACGTCCTGACTTTC
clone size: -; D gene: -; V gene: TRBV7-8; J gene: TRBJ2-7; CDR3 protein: CASSPPSSYEQYF; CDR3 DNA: TGTGCCAGCAGCCCCCCCAGCTCCTACGAGCAGTACTTC
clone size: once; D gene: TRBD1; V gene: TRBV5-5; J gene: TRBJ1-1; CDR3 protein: CASSFTGDEAFF; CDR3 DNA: TGTGCCAGCAGCTTTACAGGGGATGAAGCTTTCTTT
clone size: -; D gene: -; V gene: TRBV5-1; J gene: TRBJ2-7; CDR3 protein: CASSLSQGNYEQYF; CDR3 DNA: TGCGCCAGCAGCTTGAGTCAGGGGAATTACGAGCAGTACTTC
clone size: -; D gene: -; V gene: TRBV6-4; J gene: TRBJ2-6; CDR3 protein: CASSEGASGANVLTF; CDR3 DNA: TGTGCCAGCAGTGAAGGGGCTTCTGGGGCCAACGTCCTGACTTTC
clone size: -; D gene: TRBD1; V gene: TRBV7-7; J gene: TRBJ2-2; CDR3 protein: CASSPGQGRPGSWAGELFF; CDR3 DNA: TGTGCTAGCAGCCCGGGACAGGGGAGGCCGGGAAGCTGGGCCGGGGAGCTGTTTTTT
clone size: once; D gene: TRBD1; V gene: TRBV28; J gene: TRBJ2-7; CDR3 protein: CASRGTDTYEQYF; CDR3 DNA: TGTGCCAGCAGAGGGACAGATACCTACGAGCAGTACTTC
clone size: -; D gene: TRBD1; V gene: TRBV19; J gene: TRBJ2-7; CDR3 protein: CASSIGQGVFYEQYF; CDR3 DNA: TGTGCCAGTAGTATAGGGCAGGGGGTGTTCTACGAGCAGTACTTC